What follows are 21 T cell receptor beta chains derived from one specimen sequenced in a study of blood T cell repertoires in COVID-19 (dated by TCRdb to 2020 to 2022). Receptors were amplified or captured by the immunoSEQ multiplex PCR assay. What TCRdb holds here is the immuneACCESS table cut down to in-frame rearrangements. Part of the clones is not present; checked against another copy, under half of the missing clones reflect an unresolved V gene, and the others are unexplained. The sample profile shows 150,000 or so clones; approximately 86% of them were found once. The leading ten clones occupy 0.99% of the sample. Material: peripheral blood. These receptors were collected from a man younger than 30 with acute or convalescent COVID-19.

The rearrangement uses TRBV5-5 and TRBJ2-7; 11 bases match TRBD2. The ends lost 4 bases at V and 2 bases at J; junction bases unmatched: 17. The CDR3 covers 19 residues. Germline V lookup: CDR1 SGHKS, CDR2 YYEKEE (reference sequence). The CDR3 sequence is CASSPRIRLAGGRAYEQYV. The CDR3 DNA reads TGTGCCAGCAGCCCACGGATTAGGCTAGCGGGGGGCCGCGCCTACGAGCAGTACGTC.

This chain connects TRBV11-2 to TRBJ1-6; D is undetermined. CDR3 length equals 12 residues. Trimming took 3 bases from V and 7 from J, leaving 4 bases between them. Germline CDR1 and CDR2: SGHAT and FQNNGV. CDR3 coding DNA: TGTGCCAGCAGCTTGGCCAATTCACCCCTCCACTTT. It codes for CASSLANSPLHF.

The V and J genes are TRBV5-4 and TRBJ2-7, with a weak D call TRBD2 (6 bases). Between the trimmed V and J ends, which lost 4 bases and 1 base, there was a span of 9 bases. CDR1 is SGHNT, CDR2 YYREEE, per germline (reference sequence). The CDR3 has 13 residues. CDR3 coding DNA: TGTGCCAGCAGCGGGAGGCAGTCCTACGAGCAGTACTTC. Amino acid sequence: CASSGRQSYEQYF.

V and J are TRBV27 and TRBJ2-3; a weak D match, TRBD1 (5 bases). V lost 3 bases to trimming and J lost 1 base, with 8 bases between them. Germline CDR1 MNHEY, CDR2 SMNVEV (reference sequence). The CDR3 loop spans 14 amino acids. The CDR3 is CASSFLGGTDTQYF. In DNA, the CDR3 is TGTGCCAGCAGTTTCTTAGGGGGCACAGATACGCAGTATTTT.

The chain links TRBV7-3 to TRBJ1-1; D remains unclear. The CDR3 spans 13 residues. Between the trimmed V and J ends, which lost 1 base and 7 bases, there was a span of 10 bases. The germline gives CDR1 SGHTA, CDR2 FQGTGA. CDR3 loop: CASSLMLGSEAFF. DNA for the CDR3: TGTGCCAGCAGCTTAATGTTGGGCAGTGAAGCTTTCTTT.

The chain is built from TRBV24-1 and TRBJ2-6; no reliable D call. V was pared by 4 bases and J by 0 bases, with 9 bases between. CDR3 length: 16 amino acids. Per germline, CDR1 KGHDR and CDR2 SFDVKD. CDR3 loop: CATSDSGSSGANVLTF. The CDR3 DNA follows: TGTGCCACCAGTGACTCAGGATCCTCTGGGGCCAACGTCCTGACTTTC.

The rearrangement links TRBV2 to TRBJ2-7; 7 bases agree with TRBD1. Germline V gives CDR1 SNHLY, CDR2 FYNNEI. V was pared by 7 bases and J by 2 bases, with 8 bases of the junction left unmatched. The CDR3 is 14 amino acids. The CDR3 loop reads CASKGARVPYEQYF. CDR3 sequence (DNA): TGTGCCAGCAAGGGGGCCAGAGTCCCCTACGAGCAGTACTTC.

The chain is built from TRBV19 and TRBJ1-1; D unclear. The CDR3 runs to 14 residues. In germline, CDR1 is LNHDA, CDR2 SQIVND (reference sequence). The ends were cut back, 7 bases at V and 1 base at J, with 13 bases in the middle. In DNA, the CDR3 is TGTGCCAGTATTGCCCCGGGAAGGAACACTGAAGCTTTCTTT. As protein: CASIAPGRNTEAFF.

This clone has a single count. This rearrangement joins TRBV30 to TRBJ1-5; D unresolved. Germline values: CDR1 GTSNPN, CDR2 SVGIG (reference sequence). The V gene lost 2 bases and the J gene lost 6 bases, with 8 bases spanning the gap. This CDR3 has 12 residues. CDR3 sequence reads: CAWSSPGQPQHF. The CDR3 region has the DNA TGTGCCTGGAGTTCCCCAGGTCAGCCCCAGCATTTT. The full variable domain, its missing parts supplied by reference TRBV30 and TRBJ1-5, is SQTIHQWPATLVQPVGSPLSLECTVEGTSNPNLYWYRQAAGRGLQLLFYSVGIGQISSEVPQNLSASRPQDRQFILSSKKLLLSDSGFYLCAWSSPGQPQHFGDGTRLSIL.

This CDR3 is CASSSRGEQYV. The CDR3 region has the DNA TGTGCCAGCAGCTCCCGGGGGGAGCAGTACGTC. This chain connects TRBV5-6 to TRBJ2-7; D possibly corresponds to TRBD2 (6 bases). The CDR3 contains 11 residues. V was shortened by 3 bases and J by 7 bases, with 8 bases between the two germline ends. CDR1 SGHDT and CDR2 YYEEEE come from the germline V gene.

The chain joins TRBV7-6 to TRBJ1-2; D gene ambiguous. In germline, CDR1 is SGHVS, CDR2 FNYEAQ. CDR3 length equals 11 residues. Trimming removed 4 bases from V and 5 bases from J, with 5 bases in between. In nucleotides, the CDR3 is TGTGCCAGCAGCTCGGGGTATGGCTACACCTTC. Its protein product is CASSSGYGYTF. The full variable domain, its missing parts supplied by reference TRBV7-6 and TRBJ1-2, is GAGVSQSPRYKVTKRGQDVALRCDPISGHVSLYWYRQALGQGPEFLTYFNYEAQQDKSGLPNDRFSAERPEGSISTLTIQRTEQRDSAMYRCASSSGYGYTFGSGTRLTVV.

The rearrangement links TRBV7-3 to TRBJ2-3, with D perhaps matching TRBD2 (6 bases). V was shortened by 0 bases and J by 2 bases, with 9 bases between the two germline ends. CDR1 and CDR2 (germline): SGHTA, FQGTGA. The CDR3 totals 15 residues. CDR3 in DNA: TGTGCCAGCAGCTTAACGGGACTTCTCACAGATACGCAGTATTTT. Its translation: CASSLTGLLTDTQYF. The whole variable domain, remainder taken from reference TRBV7-3 and TRBJ2-3, is GAGVSQTPSNKVTEKGKYVELRCDPISGHTALYWYRQSLGQGPEFLIYFQGTGAADDSGLPNDRFFAVRPEGSVSTLKIQRTERGDSAVYLCASSLTGLLTDTQYFGPGTRLTVL.

V and J are TRBV5-1 and TRBJ2-7, with 8 bases that match TRBD1. The germline V gene has CDR1 SGHRS and CDR2 YFSETQ. V lost 0 bases and J lost 1; bases outside the gene matches: 6. The CDR3 is 16 residues long. In DNA, the CDR3 is TGCGCCAGCAGCTTGGCAGTGACAGGGGCATCCTACGAGCAGTACTTC. This sequence encodes CASSLAVTGASYEQYF.

The chain uses TRBV5-1 and TRBJ2-1; 8 nucleotides align to TRBD1. This CDR3 region has 14 residues. V lost 4 bases to trimming and J lost 7 bases; unmatched junction nucleotides: 7. Germline V gene sequence: CDR1 SGHRS, CDR2 YFSETQ. CDR3: CASSNGQGANEQFF. The CDR3 DNA sequence: TGCGCCAGCAGCAATGGACAGGGAGCGAATGAGCAGTTCTTC.

The chain carries TRBV7-8 and TRBJ1-1, with D unresolved. Germline values: CDR1 SGHVS, CDR2 FQNEAQ. V gave up 5 bases and J gave up 4 bases, with 14 bases separating them. This CDR3 contains 14 residues. The CDR3 sequence is CASSLRYESTEAFF. CDR3 bases: TGTGCCAGCAGCCTCCGGTACGAGAGCACTGAAGCTTTCTTT. The entire variable domain, with the rest obtained from reference TRBV7-8 and TRBJ1-1, is as follows: GAGVSQSPRYKVAKRGQDVALRCDPISGHVSLFWYQQALGQGPEFLTYFQNEAQLDKSGLPSDRFFAERPEGSVSTLKIQRTQQEDSAVYLCASSLRYESTEAFFGQGTRLTVV.

This chain uses TRBV5-8 with TRBJ2-1; tentative D call: TRBD1 (6 bases). Germline-derived CDR1 and CDR2 are SGHTS and YDEGEE. Trimming took off 4 bases at V and 6 bases at J, with 20 bases between the two ends. This CDR3 spans 16 amino acids. The chain's CDR3 is CASSPSDSLVPNEQFF. The CDR3 DNA reads as TGTGCCAGCAGCCCTTCGGACAGCTTGGTCCCCAATGAGCAGTTCTTC.

The V and J genes are TRBV12-3 or TRBV12-4 and TRBJ1-2, with TRBD1 matching 8 bases. J gave up 4 bases and V 7 bases, and 2 bases lay outside the gene matches. The CDR3 spans 12 residues. The CDR3 here is CASMQGAYGYTF. CDR3 DNA: TGTGCCAGCATGCAGGGGGCCTATGGCTACACCTTC.

This chain links TRBV30 with TRBJ1-2; D is perhaps TRBD1 (5 bases). Germline V gene sequence: CDR1 GTSNPN, CDR2 SVGIG (reference sequence). With 1 base removed from V and 4 bases from J, the gap between germline ends came to 10 bases. This CDR3 spans 13 amino acids. The CDR3 nucleotides are TGTGCCTGGAGTGAGGGGCTGATCTATGGCTACACCTTC. Its protein is CAWSEGLIYGYTF.

This chain uses TRBV3-1 (or the pseudogene TRBV3-2) with TRBJ2-5; TRBD1 matches 7 bases. The germline V gene encodes CDR1 LGHDT and CDR2 YNNKEL (reference sequence). The CDR3 consists of 15 residues. Trimming at V came to 1 base and at J to 2 bases, leaving 4 bases not matched to a gene. The CDR3 DNA sequence: TGTGCCAGCAGCCAAGGATTCAGGGGGCAAGAGACCCAGTACTTC. Translating gives CASSQGFRGQETQYF.

V usage is TRBV2 and J usage is TRBJ1-3, with D possibly being TRBD1 (5 bases). V lost 6 bases, J lost 1 base, and 13 bases lay in between. Germline V CDR1 and CDR2: SNHLY, FYNNEI. The CDR3 totals 15 residues. The CDR3 DNA follows: TGTGCCAGCAGGAAACAGGAGTTATCTGGAAACACCATATATTTT. Protein sequence: CASRKQELSGNTIYF.

The chain is built from TRBV5-4 and TRBJ2-1, with TRBD2 identical over 13 bases. Losses at the gene ends were 4 bases for V and 1 base for J; bases not matched to a gene: 5. The CDR3 is made up of 17 amino acids. In germline, CDR1 is SGHNT, CDR2 YYREEE (reference sequence). This chain's CDR3 is CASSPGTSGVSYNEQFF. The CDR3 DNA follows: TGTGCCAGCAGCCCCGGGACTAGCGGGGTTTCCTACAATGAGCAGTTCTTC.